This TCR beta chain comes out of a study of blood T cell repertoires in COVID-19. Trimming removed 4 bases from V and 6 bases from J, with 16 bases in between. Germline CDR1 is SGHTA and CDR2 is FQGNSA. This CDR3 is 16 amino acids long. Data came from immunoSEQ multiplex PCR; TCRdb stores just in-frame clones and leaves some out. The data show some 310,000 clones, with just under 90% seen just once and about a tenth held by the top ten. The study assigned cohorts using participant-reported clinical history. Recovered status in Cohort 3 required two negative PCRs, clearance, or symptom resolution. The chain has TRBV7-2 and TRBJ1-6; D unclear. This clonotype was sampled from a woman between 25 and 40 years old who had recovered from COVID-19. Sequences were obtained from PBMCs or T cells enriched from blood (not recorded which). CDR3 loop: CASSSRVDLFNSPLHF. The CDR3 nucleotides read TGTGCCAGCAGCTCGCGTGTTGATCTGTTTAATTCACCCCTCCACTTT.